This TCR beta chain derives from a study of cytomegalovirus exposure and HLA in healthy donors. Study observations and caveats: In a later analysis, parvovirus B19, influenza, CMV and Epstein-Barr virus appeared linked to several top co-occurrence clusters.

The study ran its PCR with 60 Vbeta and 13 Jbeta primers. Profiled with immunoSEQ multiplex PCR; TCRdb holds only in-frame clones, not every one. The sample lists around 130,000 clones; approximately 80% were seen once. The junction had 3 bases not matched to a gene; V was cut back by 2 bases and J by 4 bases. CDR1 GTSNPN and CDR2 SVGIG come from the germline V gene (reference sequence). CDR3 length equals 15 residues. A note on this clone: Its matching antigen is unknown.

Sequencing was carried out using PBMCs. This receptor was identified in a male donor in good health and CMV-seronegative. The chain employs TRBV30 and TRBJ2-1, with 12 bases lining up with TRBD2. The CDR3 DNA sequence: TGTGCCTGGAGTCCAGGACTAGCGGGGTACAATGAGCAGTTCTTC. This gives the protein CAWSPGLAGYNEQFF. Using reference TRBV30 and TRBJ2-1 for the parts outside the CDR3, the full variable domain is SQTIHQWPATLVQPVGSPLSLECTVEGTSNPNLYWYRQAAGRGLQLLFYSVGIGQISSEVPQNLSASRPQDRQFILSSKKLLLSDSGFYLCAWSPGLAGYNEQFFGPGTRLTVL.